The 17 T cell receptor beta chains listed next were all sequenced from one sample in a study of T cells expressing NK-cell markers. One entry per CDR3 protein, without DNA, is what TCRdb gives after re-calling the 5' RACE reads. With about 190,000 distinct CDR3 sequences in the sample, the ten largest clones hold 20%. The sample was blood T cells: a sorted CD56 or NKG2C T cell subset, CD4+ or CD8+ T cells, or bulk PBMC T cells (not recorded which). All receptors come from a man aged 18-75 years in good health.

This chain links TRBV7-9 with TRBJ2-5; TCRdb proposes TRBD1, but this gene call is untestable without DNA. There are 16 residues in the CDR3. Germline V lookup: CDR1 SEHNR, CDR2 FQNEAQ (reference sequence). CDR3 residues: CASSLYLGPNKETQYF.

The chain carries TRBV25-1 and TRBJ1-6; TCRdb returns TRBD1, unconfirmable since there is no DNA. The CDR3 spans 17 residues. Germline lookup yields CDR1 MGHDK and CDR2 SYGVNS. CDR3: CASSEVGRSSYNSPLHF.

The chain has TRBV6-1 and TRBJ2-1. CDR1 is MNHNS and CDR2 is SASEGT in the germline V gene. The CDR3 is 13 residues long. The chain's CDR3 is CASSALPDNEQFF.

V usage is TRBV12-3 or TRBV12-4 and J usage is TRBJ2-3; TCRdb reports TRBD2, a call that lacks DNA to check it against. This CDR3 comprises 12 residues. The CDR3 sequence is CASSLGRGTQYF.

V usage is TRBV12-3 or TRBV12-4 and J usage is TRBJ1-1; checking the TCRdb D call of TRBD1 is not possible without DNA. The CDR3 length is 12 residues. The CDR3 here is CASQGGNTEAFF.

The V gene is TRBV5-5, the J gene TRBJ1-2. CDR3 length equals 19 residues. The V gene's germline CDR1 is SGHKS and CDR2 YYEKEE (reference sequence). The CDR3 region is CASSLKFVADDASHLGYTF.

The CDR3: CATSDRTDPYEQYF. The V call is TRBV24-1, the J call TRBJ2-7. The CDR3 loop spans 14 amino acids. The germline gives CDR1 KGHDR, CDR2 SFDVKD.

The chain links TRBV5-6 to TRBJ1-6; TCRdb calls TRBD1, which cannot be checked without DNA. Germline-derived CDR1 and CDR2 are SGHDT and YYEEEE. This CDR3 has 18 residues. CDR3 protein: CASSRDRGRGYHNSPLHF. The variable domain in full, completed from reference TRBV5-6 and TRBJ1-6, reads DAGVTQSPTHLIKTRGQQVTLRCSPKSGHDTVSWYQQALGQGPQFIFQYYEEEERQRGNFPDRFSGHQFPNYSSELNVNALLLGDSALYLCASSRDRGRGYHNSPLHFGNGTRLTVT.

The chain carries TRBV9 and TRBJ2-5. CDR1 is SGDLS and CDR2 is YYNGEE in the germline V gene. The CDR3 consists of 15 residues. The CDR3: CASSDPTEYQETQYF.

The V and J genes are TRBV12-3 or TRBV12-4 and TRBJ1-1. The CDR3 extends over 15 amino acids. The CDR3 here is CASSLAAGRNTEAFF.

The gene calls are TRBV7-8 and TRBJ2-7; TCRdb gives TRBD1 as the D gene, but with no DNA this cannot be confirmed. CDR1 SGHVS and CDR2 FQNEAQ come from the germline V gene. This CDR3 is built from 16 residues. CDR3 sequence: CASSLAVGDRAYEQYF.

The rearrangement uses TRBV27 and TRBJ2-7. The germline V gene encodes CDR1 MNHEY and CDR2 SMNVEV (reference sequence). The CDR3 loop spans 16 amino acids. This CDR3 reads CASSLFPTDLSYEQYF.

The chain is built from TRBV6-4 and TRBJ2-2; TCRdb reports TRBD1, a call that lacks DNA to check it against. This CDR3 has 14 amino acids. Germline CDR1 MRHNA, CDR2 SNTAGT. The CDR3 region is CASSPQASTGELFF.

This sequence joins TRBV20-1 and TRBJ1-2; TCRdb gives TRBD1 as the D gene, but with no DNA this cannot be confirmed. Germline V gene sequence: CDR1 DFQATT, CDR2 SNEGSKA (reference sequence). The CDR3 sequence is 15 residues long. This CDR3 is CSARDRAGGASGYTF.

The chain uses TRBV29-1 and TRBJ2-7; TCRdb lists TRBD1, though no DNA is available to test this call. Looked up from germline, CDR1 is SQVTM and CDR2 is ANQGSEA. The CDR3 runs to 12 residues. This CDR3 is CSVGQNVYEQYF.

This sequence joins TRBV5-6 and TRBJ2-7; TCRdb outputs TRBD1, but without DNA this stays unchecked. This CDR3 is built from 12 residues. CDR1 and CDR2 (germline): SGHDT, YYEEEE. The CDR3 protein is CASSYGTDEQYF.

The rearrangement links TRBV13 to TRBJ2-7; the D call of TRBD2 rests on TCRdb alone, since no DNA is present to check it. Germline V gene data show CDR1 as PRHDT and CDR2 as FYEKMQ (reference sequence). The CDR3 spans 14 residues. The CDR3: CASSSLAGGYEQYF.